This entry features one T cell receptor (beta chain) sequence. Its antigen is still unknown. This sample was taken from a study of CD8 T cells in ankylosing spondylitis. General study results and limits: In ankylosing spondylitis patients, matched synovial fluid reportedly showed significant enrichment of disease-linked clones. Certain motif variants had earlier appeared in reactive arthritis synovial fluid and blood. In ankylosing spondylitis blood, a motif of roughly eight highly homologous TCR beta variants appeared characteristic.

Researchers built TCR beta libraries using quantitative 5'-RACE with molecular barcodes. MiXCR, run by TCRdb on the 5' RACE reads, gives a single entry per CDR3 protein. In the table there are 100,000 to 150,000 distinct CDR3 sequences, around 7% of which are singletons. The sample consisted of blood, either unsorted or a sorted T cell fraction (not recorded which). This TCR was recovered from a male donor with ankylosing spondylitis or in good health (not recorded which).

The CDR3 DNA follows: TGTGCCAGCAGCCCCCAGGCAGGCCCCCAAGGCAATCAGCCCCAGCATTTT. It is translated as CASSPQAGPQGNQPQHF. The chain employs TRBV3-1 and TRBJ1-5; D is ambiguous. The ends were cut back, 4 bases at V and 2 bases at J, with 18 bases in the middle. The CDR3 covers 17 residues. Germline V CDR1 and CDR2: LGHDT, YNNKEL (reference sequence).